The TCR beta chain described here comes from a study of neoadjuvant anti-PD-1 for oral cavity cancer. TCRdb's copy holds only in-frame clones and misses some; the assay was immunoSEQ multiplex PCR. Of 17,000 or so clones in the sample, around two thirds are singletons; the top ten hold around 2.5%. The CDR3 sequence is 13 residues long. Trimming stripped 6 bases from V and 6 bases from J, with 12 bases between. Germline V gives CDR1 MNHEY, CDR2 SVGAGI. This chain joins TRBV6-5 and TRBJ2-1; D is perhaps TRBD1 or TRBD2 (5 bases each). The TCR sequence derives from a person between 40 and 85 years old with oral cavity squamous cell carcinoma. The source was PBMCs, collected before nivolumab (anti-PD-1) treatment. The CDR3 is CASRQSGGNEQFF. CDR3 sequence (DNA): TGTGCCAGCAGGCAGAGTGGGGGCAATGAGCAGTTCTTC.